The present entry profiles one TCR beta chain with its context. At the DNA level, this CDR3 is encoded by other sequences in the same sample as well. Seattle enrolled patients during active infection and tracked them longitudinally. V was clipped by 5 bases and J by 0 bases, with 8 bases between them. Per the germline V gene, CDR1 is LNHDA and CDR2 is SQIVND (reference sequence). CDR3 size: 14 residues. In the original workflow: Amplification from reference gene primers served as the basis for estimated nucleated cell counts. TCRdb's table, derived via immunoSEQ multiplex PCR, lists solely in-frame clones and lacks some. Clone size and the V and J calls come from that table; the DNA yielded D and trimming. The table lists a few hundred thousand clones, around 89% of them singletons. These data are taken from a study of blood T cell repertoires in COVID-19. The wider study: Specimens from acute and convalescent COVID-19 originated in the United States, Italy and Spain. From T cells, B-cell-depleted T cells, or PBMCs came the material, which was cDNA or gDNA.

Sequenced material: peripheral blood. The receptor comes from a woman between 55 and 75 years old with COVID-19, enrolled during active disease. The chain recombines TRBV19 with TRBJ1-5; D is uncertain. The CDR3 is CASSPVNSNQPQHF. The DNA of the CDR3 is TGTGCCAGTAGTCCTGTTAATAGCAATCAGCCCCAGCATTTT.